These T cell receptor beta chains were read from a single sample in a study of CD8+ T cells in alopecia areata. The assay was immunoSEQ multiplex PCR, and TCRdb's table has in-frame clones only and misses some. Of around 190,000 clones detected, around 65% appear once; the ten largest clones hold 4% to 5%. The sequencing here drew on CD4+ T cells sorted from blood, taken at week 4, from a patient treated with tofacitinib. These TCRs come from a human donor with alopecia areata. Both conserved end residues are part of each CDR3. A D gene is named only where the DNA matches it firmly. Some rows have no size entry. The others give once, few or many, or a class for an expanded clone.

-	TRBV2	TRBJ1-2	-	TGTGCCAGCAGTGAAGTGAGCTTTAACTATGGCTACACCTTC	CASSEVSFNYGYTF
-	TRBV11-2	TRBJ1-5	TRBD1	TGTGCCAGCAGCTTAGACGCAGGGGGCGGCAATCAGCCCCAGCATTTT	CASSLDAGGGNQPQHF
few	TRBV6-5	TRBJ2-3	-	TGTGCCAGCAGTTCCCGCCCCAATACGCAGTATTTT	CASSSRPNTQYF
few	TRBV10-3	TRBJ2-5	-	TGTGCCATCAGTGTAGGCCAGGGGCAAGAGACCCAGTACTTC	CAISVGQGQETQYF
-	TRBV5-1	TRBJ2-6	-	TGCGCCAGCAGCTTGCCCGGCAACTCTGGGGCCAACGTCCTGACTTTC	CASSLPGNSGANVLTF
-	TRBV19	TRBJ1-2	TRBD1	TGTGCCAGTAGTACTCGGGACAGGGTATCTGGCTACACCTTC	CASSTRDRVSGYTF
few	TRBV2	TRBJ1-6	-	TGTGCCAGCAGGGTTACAGAGAGGTCCCACTTT	CASRVTERSHF
-	TRBV5-1	TRBJ1-1	-	TGCGCCAGCAGCTCGATCTCTGGCACTGAAGCTTTCTTT	CASSSISGTEAFF
-	TRBV30	TRBJ2-5	-	TGTGCCTGGAGAAGGGGGGCAGGGTGGCAAGAGACCCAGTACTTC	CAWRRGAGWQETQYF
-	TRBV29-1	TRBJ1-1	-	TGCAGCGCTTTGGCTGATTTGAACACTGAAGCTTTCTTT	CSALADLNTEAFF
-	TRBV7-2	TRBJ2-5	-	TGTGCCAGCAGCTTCTCCCTACAAGAGACCCAGTACTTC	CASSFSLQETQYF
-	TRBV29-1	TRBJ1-2	-	TGCAGCGTCCAGACAGGCCGCCCTCTCTATGGCTACACCTTC	CSVQTGRPLYGYTF
once	TRBV7-9	TRBJ1-1	-	TGTGCCATCGTCCCGGGGAACACTGAAGCTTTCTTT	CAIVPGNTEAFF
-	TRBV25-1	TRBJ2-7	-	TGTGCCAGCGGAATACCATCCTCCTACGAGCAGTACTTC	CASGIPSSYEQYF
few	TRBV9	TRBJ2-1	TRBD2	TGTGCCAGCAGTCCGACTAGCGGAAGCTCCTACAATGAGCAGTTCTTC	CASSPTSGSSYNEQFF
few	TRBV30	TRBJ2-1	TRBD1	TGTGCCACCTCTCTCCGGGGACAGGTTTTTGAGCAGTTCTTC	CATSLRGQVFEQFF
-	TRBV5-1	TRBJ2-5	TRBD1	TGCGCCAGCAGCTCTAACAGGGGAGAGACCCAGTACTTC	CASSSNRGETQYF
few	TRBV15	TRBJ1-1	-	TGTGCCACCAGCAGAGAGAGGGGGTTGAACACTGAAGCTTTCTTT	CATSRERGLNTEAFF
-	TRBV29-1	TRBJ2-5	TRBD1	TGCAGCGTTGTTGACAGGGCGGTGGAGACCCAGTACTTC	CSVVDRAVETQYF
-	TRBV13	TRBJ1-1	-	TGTGCCAGCAGCTTAGGACAGGGTAGAACTGAAGCTTTCTTT	CASSLGQGRTEAFF
few	TRBV27	TRBJ2-7	-	TGTGCCAGCGGGCGGGGATTGGAGGGGGATAGGCGGCAGTACTTC	CASGRGLEGDRRQYF
-	TRBV5-1	TRBJ2-4	-	TGCGCCAGCAGCGATCCGGGATCCCCTAACATTCAGTACTTC	CASSDPGSPNIQYF
-	TRBV29-1	TRBJ2-5	-	TGCAGCGTTGGAGGGAAGGAGACCCAGTACTTC	CSVGGKETQYF
once	TRBV11-2	TRBJ2-7	-	TGTGCCAGCAGCCCCCGAGGGGACGAGCAGTACTTC	CASSPRGDEQYF
-	TRBV5-1	TRBJ1-1	TRBD1	TGCGCCAGCAGCTTGTACAGGGGTGGGACTGAAGCTTTCTTT	CASSLYRGGTEAFF
few	TRBV5-1	TRBJ2-7	-	TGCGCCAGCAGCCCCACCGGGACGGTACAATACGAGCAGTACTTC	CASSPTGTVQYEQYF
-	TRBV30	TRBJ1-2	-	TGTGCCTGGAGTCCAGGTTCCCTGAGATATGGCTACACCTTC	CAWSPGSLRYGYTF
once	TRBV30	TRBJ2-2	-	TGTGCCTGGACCTCCAATGTGGCGGGGGAGCTGTTTTTT	CAWTSNVAGELFF
-	TRBV7-2	TRBJ1-5	-	TGTGCCAGCAGCCCAAACCAGGTGGGGAACGGCAATCAGCCCCAGCATTTT	CASSPNQVGNGNQPQHF
few	TRBV7-2	TRBJ1-1	-	TGTGCCAGCAGCTTACGGACCAGGAACACTGAAGCTTTCTTT	CASSLRTRNTEAFF
-	TRBV7-9	TRBJ1-4	-	TGTGCCAGCAGCTTACTCCTGGACCCTGACAATGAAAAACTGTTTTTT	CASSLLLDPDNEKLFF
-	TRBV29-1	TRBJ2-3	TRBD2	TGCAGCGTCTCGACTAGCGGGGGCCCTGATACGCAGTATTTT	CSVSTSGGPDTQYF
few	TRBV5-1	TRBJ2-1	-	TGCGCCAGCAGCTTGTCGAATAACAGGGTTTCTGAGCAGTTCTTC	CASSLSNNRVSEQFF
-	TRBV4-3	TRBJ2-4	TRBD1	TGCGCCAGCAGCCACGCCATGGGGACAGGCGGGAACATTCAGTACTTC	CASSHAMGTGGNIQYF
-	TRBV13	TRBJ1-6	TRBD1	TGTGCCAGCAGCCAGGGGGTGTTGGGGTCACCCCTCCACTTT	CASSQGVLGSPLHF
-	TRBV4-3	TRBJ2-1	TRBD2	TGCGCCAGCAGCCAAGCTTGGACTAGCGGCCGTCCGAATGAGCAGTTCTTC	CASSQAWTSGRPNEQFF
-	TRBV27	TRBJ2-7	TRBD1	TGTGCCAGCAGTTTAGAGGGACAGGGAGTGGAGTACTTC	CASSLEGQGVEYF
-	TRBV7-2	TRBJ2-7	TRBD1	TGTGCCAGCAGCTTTCGACAGGGGACCGAGCAGTACTTC	CASSFRQGTEQYF
-	TRBV20-1	TRBJ2-7	-	TGCAGTGCTAGAGATCGGGTCGAGCAGTACTTC	CSARDRVEQYF
-	TRBV6-6	TRBJ1-5	-	TGTGCCAGCATCCACGGGAGGGACAATCAGCCCCAGCATTTT	CASIHGRDNQPQHF
-	TRBV12-5	TRBJ2-3	TRBD2	TGTGCTAGTGGTTTGGTAATTGGAGGTGGCGGGGGGGCCGGTCGGAGAGATACGCAGTATTTT	CASGLVIGGGGGAGRRDTQYF
-	TRBV5-1	TRBJ1-6	-	TGCGCCAGCAGCTTGGGACAGTTGATGTCGGATTCACCCCTCCACTTT	CASSLGQLMSDSPLHF